The 18 T cell receptor beta chains below were found in one sample sequenced in a study of PD-1 blockade in classical Hodgkin lymphoma. Method: immunoSEQ multiplex PCR; TCRdb's copy keeps in-frame clones and lacks some. Among 11,000 to 15,000 clones listed, 70% to 85% were seen once. Each patient experienced a relapse that followed autologous stem cell transplantation, and brentuximab vedotin exposure varied. The sample was peripheral blood mononuclear cells (PBMCs), taken at baseline. Every receptor here comes from a human donor with classical Hodgkin lymphoma.

The sample holds a few counts of this clone. The gene calls are TRBV19 and TRBJ1-2, with TRBD1 as a possible D gene (6 bases). Trimming took off 4 bases at V and 2 bases at J, with 23 bases between the two ends. There are 18 residues in the CDR3. Germline CDR1 reads LNHDA; CDR2 reads SQIVND (reference sequence). CDR3 coding DNA: TGTGCCAGTAGTACCCAGGGGACATTAGGGACTTGGAACTATGGCTACACCTTC. Translating it yields CASSTQGTLGTWNYGYTF. The full variable domain, with the rest looked up from reference TRBV19 and TRBJ1-2, is DGGITQSPKYLFRKEGQNVTLSCEQNLNHDAMYWYRQDPGQGLRLIYYSQIVNDFQKGDIAEGYSVSREKKESFPLTVTSAQKNPTAFYLCASSTQGTLGTWNYGYTFGSGTRLTVV.

The J gene is TRBJ2-7, the V gene TRBV5-1; D is unresolved. This CDR3 has 15 amino acids. The V end was cut by 0 bases, the J end by 2 bases, with 12 bases between. CDR1 and CDR2 from the germline V gene are SGHRS and YFSETQ. The chain's CDR3 is CASSLAYPGPYEQYF. Here the CDR3 DNA reads TGCGCCAGCAGCTTGGCGTACCCAGGACCCTACGAGCAGTACTTC.

The rearrangement links TRBV28 to TRBJ2-7; maybe TRBD2 (5 bases). The V gene lost 6 bases and the J gene lost 3 bases, with 15 bases spanning the gap. Germline CDR1 is MDHEN and CDR2 is SYDVKM. The CDR3 totals 14 residues. The CDR3 DNA sequence: TGTGCCAGCAGGGAAAGCGGCTCCGTCTACGAGCAGTACTTC. This sequence encodes CASRESGSVYEQYF.

This chain links TRBV4-2 with TRBJ2-1, with D perhaps being TRBD1 or TRBD2 (5 bases each). Germline values: CDR1 LGHNA, CDR2 YNFKEQ. CDR3 size: 20 residues. Trimming pared 0 bases from V and 3 bases from J, leaving 24 bases between. CDR3: CASSQEISGQGLASYNEQFF. The CDR3 DNA follows: TGTGCCAGCAGCCAAGAAATATCAGGGCAAGGTTTAGCGAGCTACAATGAGCAGTTCTTC.

The rearrangement joins TRBV5-6 to TRBJ2-7; tentative D call: TRBD2 (7 bases). The CDR3 has 14 amino acids. V shed 3 bases and J shed 2 bases, with 12 bases lying between them. CDR1 is SGHDT, CDR2 YYEEEE, per germline. For the CDR3, the DNA is TGTGCCAGCAGCTCTGGCGGGGGCCCCTACGAGCAGTACTTC. As protein: CASSSGGGPYEQYF.

This clone came up a few times. The chain carries TRBV7-9 and TRBJ2-7, with 7 bases matching TRBD2. With V trimmed by 5 bases and J by 8 bases, 9 bases remained unmatched. The CDR3 is 13 amino acids. The germline gives CDR1 SEHNR, CDR2 FQNEAQ (reference sequence). The CDR3: CASSLAGESKQYF. DNA for the CDR3: TGTGCCAGCAGCCTTGCGGGGGAATCTAAGCAGTACTTC.

A remark on this clone: Given the absence of the conserved phenylalanine or tryptophan at the CDR3 end, a read error is likely. The DNA is left out, because the CDR3 cannot be placed on it with certainty; the CDR3 is given as TCRdb lists it. V gene TRBV4-3 combines with J gene TRBJ2-7; TRBD1 reflects the table's D call only, with no check against the DNA. The CDR3 totals 12 residues, both ends included. Germline-derived CDR1 and CDR2 are LGHNA and YSLEER. The CDR3 sequence: CASSQDRGQGYL.

The chain carries TRBV19 and TRBJ1-2; 7 bases map to TRBD1. CDR1 is LNHDA, CDR2 SQIVND, per germline (reference sequence). This CDR3 has 17 residues. V was clipped by 1 base and J by 4 bases; unmatched bases: 12. The chain's CDR3 is CASSIGRATGSTYGYTF. The CDR3 DNA is TGTGCCAGTAGTATAGGGCGGGCGACAGGGTCTACCTATGGCTACACCTTC.

This chain links TRBV7-2 with TRBJ2-7; 7 bases fit TRBD1. Germline CDR1 SGHTA, CDR2 FQGNSA. V was pared by 6 bases and J by 5 bases, with 7 bases of the junction left unmatched. The CDR3 contains 13 residues. The CDR3 sequence is CASSRTGVHEQYF. The DNA for the CDR3 is TGTGCCAGCAGTCGAACAGGGGTCCACGAGCAGTACTTC.

This clone was observed once. V is TRBV5-4 and J is TRBJ2-2; 9 nucleotides agree with TRBD1. The V and J ends lost 4 bases and 3 bases, in that order; junction bases with no gene match: 4. The CDR3 is 15 amino acids. Looked up from germline, CDR1 is SGHNT and CDR2 is YYREEE (reference sequence). The CDR3 DNA reads as TGTGCCAGCAGCGGGGACAGGGTGGACACCGGGGAGCTGTTTTTT. Its protein product is CASSGDRVDTGELFF. The full variable domain, its missing parts supplied by reference TRBV5-4 and TRBJ2-2, is ETGVTQSPTHLIKTRGQQVTLRCSSQSGHNTVSWYQQALGQGPQFIFQYYREEENGRGNFPPRFSGLQFPNYSSELNVNALELDDSALYLCASSGDRVDTGELFFGEGSRLTVL.

The chain is built from TRBV9 and TRBJ2-3; D is unclear. CDR1 and CDR2 from the germline V gene are SGDLS and YYNGEE. V gave up 2 bases and J gave up 1 base, with 11 bases separating them. The CDR3 has 15 amino acids. DNA for the CDR3: TGTGCCAGCAGCGTCTGGGAATCTCGCACAGATACGCAGTATTTT. This sequence encodes CASSVWESRTDTQYF.

V is TRBV4-1 and J is TRBJ1-1, with 11 bases aligning to TRBD1. Trimming removed 2 bases from V and 11 bases from J; junction bases left unmatched: 10. This CDR3 is built from 15 residues. CDR1 MGHRA and CDR2 YSYEKL come from the germline V gene. The CDR3 nucleotides are TGCGCCAGCAGCCAAACAGGGACAGGGGGAGGTTCGGCTTTCTTT. Translating gives CASSQTGTGGGSAFF.

V gene TRBV13 combines with J gene TRBJ1-6; no clear D. The CDR3 has 16 residues. Trimming left V 5 bases short and J 6 bases short, with 17 bases between. Per the germline V gene, CDR1 is PRHDT and CDR2 is FYEKMQ (reference sequence). Here the CDR3 DNA reads TGTGCCAGCAGCCCCCGGACTGGAACTGTTAATTCACCCCTCCACTTT. This translates into CASSPRTGTVNSPLHF.

This chain joins TRBV11-2 and TRBJ2-5, with unresolved D. The germline gives CDR1 SGHAT, CDR2 FQNNGV. There are 13 residues in the CDR3. The V gene lost 5 bases and the J gene lost 5 bases, with 12 bases spanning the gap. CDR3 residues: CASSRENGETQYF. Here the CDR3 DNA reads TGTGCCAGCAGCCGCGAAAATGGGGAGACCCAGTACTTC.

V is TRBV7-9 and J is TRBJ2-7; D unclear. Germline CDR1 reads SEHNR; CDR2 reads FQNEAQ (reference sequence). With 5 bases removed from V and 6 bases from J, the gap between germline ends came to 11 bases. This CDR3 spans 12 amino acids. CDR3 in amino acids: CASSRRVGEQYF. DNA of the CDR3: TGTGCCAGCAGCCGACGGGTAGGCGAGCAGTACTTC.

CDR3 sequence (DNA): TGTGCCAGCACCACCGGGACAGGAGGGTTCTACGAGCAGTACTTC. Encoded protein: CASTTGTGGFYEQYF. This sequence joins TRBV28 and TRBJ2-7; 8 nucleotides agree with TRBD1. J lost 3 bases, V lost 7 bases, and 11 bases had no gene match. The CDR3 contains 15 residues. Germline CDR1 is MDHEN and CDR2 is SYDVKM.

This clone is classed as medium-sized. The V gene is TRBV6-6, the J gene TRBJ1-2; D is possibly TRBD1 (6 bases). Trimming cost V 6 bases and J 12 bases, with 17 bases left between them. CDR3 size: 12 residues. Germline V gene sequence: CDR1 MNHNY, CDR2 SVGAGI (reference sequence). CDR3 in DNA: TGTGCCAGCAGATTACCTACAGGGATCGACACCTTC. Translated, it gives CASRLPTGIDTF.

V gene TRBV29-1 combines with J gene TRBJ2-2, with 9 bases lining up with TRBD2. CDR1 is SQVTM, CDR2 ANQGSEA, per germline. The CDR3 is 13 amino acids. The V and J ends lost 6 bases and 6 bases, in that order; junction bases with no gene match: 5. The CDR3 reads CSVFGGGAGELFF. CDR3 coding DNA: TGCAGCGTCTTTGGCGGGGGGGCCGGGGAGCTGTTTTTT.